A single sample gave rise to the 24 T cell receptor beta chains below, sequenced in a study of regulatory T cells in long-lasting Graves disease. Described time point: newly diagnosed GD, antithyroid drugs for less than 3 months. RNA isolated from PBMCs was used to make the TCR library. With iRepertoire HTBI primers and Arm-PCR of CDR3 regions, TCR beta libraries were built. TCRdb itself ran the multiplex PCR reads through MiXCR, one entry per CDR3 protein. The table has some 370,000 distinct CDR3 sequences, 10% to 15% seen once. These data were likewise used in another study, on T cells in Graves' hyperthyroidism and ophthalmopathy.

This specimen consisted of peripheral blood mononuclear cells (PBMCs), obtained at new diagnosis, from a patient treated with antithyroid drugs. The source of these receptors is a woman aged 18-29 years with Graves disease.

The chain employs TRBV24-1 and TRBJ2-7; 9 bases map to TRBD1. After removal of 4 bases from V and 2 bases from J, the junction contained 5 bases not matched to a gene. This CDR3 is 15 amino acids long. Germline CDR1 and CDR2: KGHDR and SFDVKD. The CDR3 loop reads CATSDSTGGPYEQYF. CDR3 nucleotides: TGTGCCACCAGTGACTCGACAGGGGGTCCCTACGAGCAGTACTTC.

This clonotype was found a few times. The chain employs TRBV11-3 and TRBJ2-1; the D is unclear. The germline V gene encodes CDR1 SGHNT and CDR2 YENEEA. CDR3 length: 13 residues. The V end lost 5 bases, the J end lost 4 bases, and 9 bases lay between the germline ends. The chain's CDR3 is CASSPEQYNEQFF. The CDR3 nucleotides read TGTGCCAGCAGCCCCGAGCAATACAATGAGCAGTTCTTC.

As concerns this clonotype: A much larger clone lies a single base off, so this may be a read error. The V and J genes are TRBV29-1 and TRBJ2-5, with 8 bases lining up with TRBD2. CDR3 size: 16 residues. Unmatched junction bases numbered 10, after V lost 1 base and J lost 3 bases. Germline CDR1 and CDR2: SQVTM and ANQGSEA. In DNA form, the CDR3 reads TGCAGCGTTGAAGGTCGCGGCGGGGGGATTAAAGAGACCCAGTACTTC. The encoded protein is CSVEGRGGGIKETQYF.

The gene calls are TRBV7-3 and TRBJ2-2; the D is unclear. The CDR3 is 14 amino acids. Germline loops: CDR1 SGHTA, CDR2 FQGTGA. Trimming took 10 bases from V and 2 from J, leaving 14 bases between them. The CDR3 here is CATKSGVNTGELFF. Written as DNA, the CDR3 is TGTGCCACGAAAAGTGGGGTCAACACCGGGGAGCTGTTTTTT.

This clonotype showed up many times. V gene TRBV13 combines with J gene TRBJ2-1, with 8 bases matching TRBD2. V shed 1 base and J 5 bases; nucleotides not matched to a gene: 7. Looked up from germline, CDR1 is PRHDT and CDR2 is FYEKMQ (reference sequence). The CDR3 is 16 amino acids. CDR3 coding DNA: TGTGCCAGCAGCTTAGTCCCAGCGGGGGTACACAATGAGCAGTTCTTC. It is translated as CASSLVPAGVHNEQFF. Filled out from reference TRBV13 and TRBJ2-1, the complete variable domain reads AAGVIQSPRHLIKEKRETATLKCYPIPRHDTVYWYQQGPGQDPQFLISFYEKMQSDKGSIPDRFSAQQFSDYHSELNMSSLELGDSALYFCASSLVPAGVHNEQFFGPGTRLTVL.

This clonotype has at least ten counts. This chain uses TRBV7-2 with TRBJ2-2; a weak D match, TRBD1 (5 bases). Germline V lookup: CDR1 SGHTA, CDR2 FQGNSA. Trimming shortened V by 1 base and J by 2 bases, and 14 bases separated the two germline ends. The CDR3 length is 17 residues. CDR3 loop: CASSLVLGHINTGELFF. The CDR3 nucleotides are TGTGCCAGCAGCTTAGTCCTCGGACACATCAACACCGGGGAGCTGTTTTTT. The full variable domain, rest sourced from reference TRBV7-2 and TRBJ2-2, is GAGVSQSPSNKVTEKGKDVELRCDPISGHTALYWYRQSLGQGLEFLIYFQGNSAPDKSGLPSDRFSAERTGGSVSTLTIQRTQQEDSAVYLCASSLVLGHINTGELFFGEGSRLTVL.

This clonotype appeared many times. This rearrangement joins TRBV2 to TRBJ2-3; TRBD1 agrees at 10 bases. The DNA end favors TRBJ2-1, so the J call may be wrong. Germline values: CDR1 SNHLY, CDR2 FYNNEI. The CDR3 is 15 amino acids. The CDR3 is CASSKRDRGFDEQFF. The CDR3 bases are TGTGCCAGCAGTAAACGGGACAGGGGTTTCGATGAGCAGTTCTTC.

The chain employs TRBV9 and TRBJ2-5, with D possibly TRBD1 on 6 matching bases. From germline, CDR1 is SGDLS and CDR2 YYNGEE. The CDR3 sequence is 15 residues long. The V gene lost 0 bases and the J gene lost 2 bases, with 11 bases spanning the gap. CDR3 loop: CASSVGGTLQETQYF. The DNA of the CDR3 is TGTGCCAGCAGCGTAGGAGGGACACTTCAAGAGACCCAGTACTTC.

V is TRBV30 and J is TRBJ2-3; D remains unclear. The CDR3 totals 11 residues. Trimming removed 5 bases at V and 3 bases at J, with 6 bases between. CDR1 GTSNPN and CDR2 SVGIG come from the germline V gene (reference sequence). Here the CDR3 reads CAWDRTDTQYF. In nucleotides, the CDR3 is TGTGCCTGGGATAGAACAGATACGCAGTATTTT.

This clonotype was detected ten times or more. The chain couples TRBV3-2 to TRBJ1-5. TRBV3-2 is marked as a pseudogene. The CDR3 consists of 15 residues. CDR3 nucleotides: TGTGCCAGCAGCCAAAGACCCTCTTCTTCTCAGCCCCAGCATTTT. It translates to CASSQRPSSSQPQHF.

Regarding this clonotype: This sequence may be a read error, since a much larger clone differs from it by one base. V is TRBV6-2 or TRBV6-3 and J is TRBJ1-2; TRBD1 might be the D (5 bases). V dropped 6 bases and J dropped 5 bases, with 16 bases sitting between them. Germline CDR1 reads MNHEY; CDR2 reads SVGEGT. This CDR3 spans 14 amino acids. CDR3 in amino acids: CASSKNWDGYGYTF. The CDR3 coding sequence is TGTGCCAGCAGCAAAAACTGGGACGGGTATGGCTACACCTTC.

The table lists this clonotype with many counts. V usage is TRBV27 and J usage is TRBJ2-5; a possible D gene is TRBD1 (6 bases). Trimming stripped 1 base from V and 1 base from J, with 10 bases between. The CDR3 has 15 amino acids. CDR1 MNHEY and CDR2 SMNVEV come from the germline V gene (reference sequence). The CDR3 coding sequence is TGTGCCAGCAGTTTATTTCAGGGGCCCCAAGAGACCCAGTACTTC. As protein: CASSLFQGPQETQYF.

This clonotype came up many times. This chain links TRBV6-9 with TRBJ1-3; D is ambiguous. Trimming removed 3 bases from V and 4 bases from J, with 19 bases in between. There are 17 residues in the CDR3. Germline-derived CDR1 and CDR2 are MNHGY and SVAAGI. This chain's CDR3 is CASSYYRPDTSGNTIYF. The CDR3 nucleotides read TGTGCCAGCAGTTACTATCGGCCAGACACGAGCGGAAACACCATATATTTT.

The table lists this clonotype with a few counts. The V call is TRBV9, the J call TRBJ1-5, with D tentatively TRBD1 (5 bases). Germline V gene sequence: CDR1 SGDLS, CDR2 YYNGEE. The CDR3 covers 14 residues. V was trimmed by 1 base and J by 9 bases, leaving 14 bases between them. The CDR3 loop is CASSVSGAQGPQHF. CDR3 DNA sequence: TGTGCCAGCAGCGTATCGGGAGCTCAGGGGCCCCAGCATTTT. Complete variable domain (other parts from reference TRBV9 and TRBJ1-5): DSGVTQTPKHLITATGQRVTLRCSPRSGDLSVYWYQQSLDQGLQFLIQYYNGEERAKGNILERFSAQQFPDLHSELNLSSLELGDSALYFCASSVSGAQGPQHFGDGTRLSIL.

This chain links TRBV18 with TRBJ2-5, with no clear D. CDR1 is KGHSH, CDR2 LQKENI, per germline. Between the trimmed V and J ends, which lost 4 bases and 1 base, there was a span of 7 bases. This CDR3 spans 13 amino acids. CDR3 sequence: CASSLTPQETQYF. CDR3 bases: TGTGCCAGCTCACTTACCCCCCAAGAGACCCAGTACTTC.

This clonotype was counted at least ten times. The rearrangement links TRBV28 to TRBJ1-5; no clear D gene. V lost 7 bases and J lost 6, with 16 bases in between. Germline values: CDR1 MDHEN, CDR2 SYDVKM. This CDR3 contains 14 residues. CDR3 sequence reads: CASTERSVPQPQHF. DNA for the CDR3: TGTGCCAGCACCGAACGGTCAGTCCCTCAGCCCCAGCATTTT.

The rearrangement links TRBV7-9 to TRBJ2-1; maybe TRBD2 (5 bases). The CDR3 has 14 residues. V was clipped by 4 bases and J by 3 bases, with 10 bases between them. CDR1 is SEHNR and CDR2 is FQNEAQ in the germline V gene (reference sequence). The CDR3 DNA reads as TGTGCCAGCAGCTACCTGGGGAGCTACAATGAGCAGTTCTTC. This translates into CASSYLGSYNEQFF.

This clonotype appeared a few times. V and J are TRBV20-1 and TRBJ1-5; the match to TRBD1 covers 9 bases. The germline gives CDR1 DFQATT, CDR2 SNEGSKA (reference sequence). The J segment lost 6 bases and the V segment lost 0 bases, leaving 9 bases of the junction unmatched. This CDR3 comprises 16 residues. CDR3 in DNA: TGCAGTGCTAGAGATAAACCGGGACAGGGCCGTCAGCCCCAGCATTTT. Amino acid sequence: CSARDKPGQGRQPQHF.

This clonotype occurred many times. The chain recombines TRBV6-5 with TRBJ2-4; possibly TRBD2 for D (6 bases). The CDR3 length is 18 residues. CDR1 is MNHEY and CDR2 is SVGAGI in the germline V gene. V dropped 0 bases and J dropped 1 base, with 16 bases sitting between them. CDR3 in amino acids: CASSYSSSGWGAKNIQYF. CDR3 sequence (DNA): TGTGCCAGCAGTTACTCCTCGAGCGGGTGGGGCGCCAAAAACATTCAGTACTTC.

This clonotype was seen ten or more times. The chain joins TRBV18 to TRBJ2-5; D is perhaps TRBD1 (7 bases). Germline V lookup: CDR1 KGHSH, CDR2 LQKENI. V lost 3 bases, J lost 2 bases, and 10 bases lay in between. The CDR3 has 14 residues. The CDR3 spells CASSPAGGQETQYF. The CDR3 DNA reads TGTGCCAGCTCACCGGCAGGGGGGCAAGAGACCCAGTACTTC.

There are many counts of this clonotype. The chain combines TRBV7-2 with TRBJ2-7, with a tentative D call TRBD2 (6 bases). This CDR3 has 15 residues. V dropped 5 bases and J dropped 6 bases, with 20 bases sitting between them. Germline loops: CDR1 SGHTA, CDR2 FQGNSA. The CDR3 nucleotides are TGTGCCAGCAGCCCCGTTGCGGGGCGGACTCGCGAGCAGTACTTC. Amino acid sequence: CASSPVAGRTREQYF.

This clonotype came up a few times. The chain is built from TRBV25-1 and TRBJ2-5; no definite D call. This CDR3 is 14 amino acids long. Germline values: CDR1 MGHDK, CDR2 SYGVNS. V gave up 3 bases and J gave up 5 bases, with 13 bases separating them. CDR3 bases: TGTGCCAGCAGTGATGTGGCTCTCGGGGAGACCCAGTACTTC. It specifies CASSDVALGETQYF.

In its sample, this clonotype was seen a few times. The rearrangement uses TRBV19 and TRBJ2-7; D gene ambiguous. V was pared by 4 bases and J by 9 bases, with 13 bases between. This CDR3 spans 12 amino acids. Germline V gives CDR1 LNHDA, CDR2 SQIVND (reference sequence). CDR3 region: CASSSGPRLQYF. CDR3 sequence (DNA): TGTGCCAGTAGTAGCGGACCTAGACTGCAGTACTTC.

This clonotype was seen ten or more times. The J gene is TRBJ2-7, the V gene TRBV11-2; 8 bases are shared with TRBD2. J gave up 5 bases and V 0 bases, and 6 bases lay outside the gene matches. The CDR3 contains 15 residues. CDR1 and CDR2 (germline): SGHAT, FQNNGV. CDR3 sequence (DNA): TGTGCCAGCAGCTTAGAGGGGCGGGAGGAGAACGAGCAGTACTTC. It encodes CASSLEGREENEQYF. The full variable domain, rest sourced from reference TRBV11-2 and TRBJ2-7, is EAGVAQSPRYKIIEKRQSVAFWCNPISGHATLYWYQQILGQGPKLLIQFQNNGVVDDSQLPKDRFSAERLKGVDSTLKIQPAKLEDSAVYLCASSLEGREENEQYFGPGTRLTVT.